The 18 T cell receptor beta chains below all came from one sample that was sequenced in a study of lymphopenia after photon versus proton radiotherapy. Using immunoSEQ multiplex PCR, the repertoire was profiled, and TCRdb retains in-frame clones only, with some absent. The sample lists about 40,000 clones, 86% occurring once. Sequencing was performed on peripheral blood, taken from a patient treated with proton-based radiotherapy. Source of these receptors: a woman aged 65 to 85 with pancreatic cancer. Some clones in this sample may be carry-over from other donors' samples.

A single count supports this clone. The rearrangement joins TRBV11-2 to TRBJ2-2; 7 positions agree with TRBD2. V lost 6 bases to trimming and J lost 0 bases; unmatched junction nucleotides: 4. This CDR3 region has 15 residues. CDR1 and CDR2 from the germline V gene are SGHAT and FQNNGV. The DNA of the CDR3 is TGTGCCAGCAGACTGGCGGGGGCGAACACCGGGGAGCTGTTTTTT. Encoded protein: CASRLAGANTGELFF.

The chain has TRBV19 and TRBJ2-7; the match to TRBD2 covers 9 bases. This CDR3 is built from 15 residues. In germline, CDR1 is LNHDA, CDR2 SQIVND (reference sequence). After removal of 6 bases from V and 6 bases from J, the junction contained 12 bases not matched to a gene. DNA of the CDR3: TGTGCCAGTAGAAAATTTAGCGGGAGTCTGAGCGAGCAGTACTTC. Translating it yields CASRKFSGSLSEQYF.

This chain connects TRBV4-3 to TRBJ1-2; maybe TRBD1 (5 bases). The CDR3 spans 13 residues. The V and J ends lost 4 bases and 6 bases respectively, with 12 bases between them. Germline-derived CDR1 and CDR2 are LGHNA and YSLEER. This chain's CDR3 is CASSPQTGDGYTF. Written as DNA, the CDR3 is TGCGCCAGCAGCCCGCAAACGGGGGATGGCTACACCTTC.

This sequence joins TRBV28 and TRBJ1-5; D is perhaps TRBD1 (6 bases). Per the germline V gene, CDR1 is MDHEN and CDR2 is SYDVKM. Trimming removed 2 bases at V and 0 bases at J, with 8 bases between. There are 15 residues in the CDR3. The CDR3 reads CASSLVQGSNQPQHF. CDR3 in DNA: TGTGCCAGCAGTTTAGTACAGGGTAGCAATCAGCCCCAGCATTTT.

V usage is TRBV27 and J usage is TRBJ2-7; D is unclear. Germline V gene data show CDR1 as MNHEY and CDR2 as SMNVEV (reference sequence). This CDR3 spans 13 amino acids. V was cut by 5 bases and J by 6 bases, with 14 bases left in between. CDR3 in DNA: TGTGCCAGCAGTACAAGTCGGTGGGGCGAGCAGTACTTC. This gives the protein CASSTSRWGEQYF.

This clone was found once. The J gene is TRBJ2-7, the V gene TRBV6-6; D is undetermined. The CDR3 has 14 amino acids. CDR1 MNHNY and CDR2 SVGAGI come from the germline V gene (reference sequence). The V and J ends lost 6 bases and 1 base respectively, with 13 bases between them. The CDR3 bases are TGTGCCAGCAGGGGATTAACGGAGTCCTACGAGCAGTACTTC. It encodes CASRGLTESYEQYF.

The chain links TRBV7-2 to TRBJ2-7; D remains ambiguous. V was trimmed by 4 bases and J by 1 base, leaving 8 bases between them. The CDR3 totals 13 residues. Germline lookup yields CDR1 SGHTA and CDR2 FQGNSA. The DNA of the CDR3 is TGTGCCAGCAGCTCGAGTTTTTCCTACGAGCAGTACTTC. Translation: CASSSSFSYEQYF.

CDR3 in amino acids: CASSELAGLREKLFF. The DNA of the CDR3 is TGTGCCAGCAGTGAATTGGCAGGGCTACGGGAAAAACTGTTTTTT. The chain joins TRBV25-1 to TRBJ1-4, with a weak D call TRBD1 (5 bases). CDR3 length: 15 amino acids. V was shortened by 1 base and J by 8 bases, with 14 bases between the two germline ends. CDR1 and CDR2 (germline): MGHDK, SYGVNS.

V gene TRBV4-2 combines with J gene TRBJ1-2; TRBD1 matches 8 bases. CDR3 length equals 11 residues. The germline CDR1 and CDR2 sequences are LGHNA and YNFKEQ. After removal of 4 bases from V and 14 bases from J, the junction contained 6 bases not matched to a gene. In nucleotides, the CDR3 is TGTGCCAGCAGCCCGGGACAGGTCCTTACCTTC. It translates to CASSPGQVLTF.

The chain joins TRBV12-5 to TRBJ2-1; 7 bases are a match to TRBD2. The CDR3 covers 13 residues. With 2 bases clipped from V and 7 bases from J, the junction kept 2 bases outside the gene matches. Germline CDR1 reads LGHNT; CDR2 reads FRNRAP. This CDR3 is CASGLTSENEQFF. The CDR3 nucleotides are TGTGCTAGTGGTTTGACTAGCGAGAATGAGCAGTTCTTC.

The V call is TRBV15, the J call TRBJ2-1; D not certain. Between the trimmed V and J ends, which lost 2 bases and 0 bases, there was a span of 5 bases. From germline, CDR1 is LNHNV and CDR2 YYDKDF (reference sequence). The CDR3 consists of 14 residues. CDR3 sequence: CATSRPTSYNEQFF. The CDR3 DNA sequence: TGTGCCACCAGCAGACCGACCTCCTACAATGAGCAGTTCTTC.

The chain has TRBV5-8 and TRBJ2-1; 7 positions match TRBD2. The CDR3 has 17 residues. CDR1 SGHTS and CDR2 YDEGEE come from the germline V gene. Unmatched junction bases numbered 7, after V lost 1 base and J lost 0 bases. CDR3 DNA: TGTGCCAGCAGCTTGTTTTCGGGGGGACTCTCCTACAATGAGCAGTTCTTC. It yields the protein CASSLFSGGLSYNEQFF.

This chain joins TRBV6-5 and TRBJ2-3; D call uncertain. This CDR3 comprises 14 residues. Trimming left V 5 bases short and J 0 bases short, with 9 bases between. Germline CDR1 is MNHEY and CDR2 is SVGAGI. As DNA, the CDR3 is TGTGCCAGCAGTCCGAGTCATAGCACAGATACGCAGTATTTT. Translated: CASSPSHSTDTQYF.

This clone was counted once. This chain links TRBV6-1 with TRBJ1-5; D gene ambiguous. This CDR3 comprises 11 residues. In germline, CDR1 is MNHNS, CDR2 SASEGT. V was cut by 6 bases and J by 6 bases, with 6 bases left in between. The CDR3 DNA is TGTGCCAGCAGCCGTACTCAGCCCCAGCATTTT. Its translation is CASSRTQPQHF.

This chain links TRBV6-1 with TRBJ1-1; the match to TRBD1 covers 11 bases. The CDR3 is made up of 17 amino acids. Germline V gene data show CDR1 as MNHNS and CDR2 as SASEGT. Trimming removed 3 bases from V and 5 bases from J; junction bases left unmatched: 11. CDR3 protein: CASSEQMGTGGGTEAFF. The CDR3 nucleotides read TGTGCCAGCAGTGAGCAGATGGGGACAGGGGGTGGAACTGAAGCTTTCTTT.

The chain recombines TRBV5-1 with TRBJ1-1; 12 positions match TRBD1. CDR3 length: 16 residues. CDR1 SGHRS and CDR2 YFSETQ come from the germline V gene. V shed 5 bases and J 4 bases; nucleotides not matched to a gene: 9. CDR3 region: CASSSGTGGWGTEAFF. CDR3 in DNA: TGCGCCAGCAGTTCCGGGACAGGGGGCTGGGGCACTGAAGCTTTCTTT.

The chain combines TRBV5-4 with TRBJ1-3; the D gene is possibly TRBD1 (5 bases). Germline V gives CDR1 SGHNT, CDR2 YYREEE (reference sequence). Trimming left V 3 bases short and J 0 bases short, with 10 bases between. CDR3 length: 15 amino acids. CDR3 loop: CASSWAGHSGNTIYF. The CDR3 DNA follows: TGTGCCAGCAGCTGGGCCGGACACTCTGGAAACACCATATATTTT.

This clone was seen a handful of times. This chain joins TRBV13 and TRBJ2-7; D possibly corresponds to TRBD2 (5 bases). Between the trimmed V and J ends, which lost 1 base and 0 bases, there was a span of 7 bases. This CDR3 has 14 amino acids. CDR1 is PRHDT and CDR2 is FYEKMQ in the germline V gene (reference sequence). CDR3: CASSLAGSSYEQYF. The CDR3 DNA is TGTGCCAGCAGCTTAGCGGGGAGCTCCTACGAGCAGTACTTC.